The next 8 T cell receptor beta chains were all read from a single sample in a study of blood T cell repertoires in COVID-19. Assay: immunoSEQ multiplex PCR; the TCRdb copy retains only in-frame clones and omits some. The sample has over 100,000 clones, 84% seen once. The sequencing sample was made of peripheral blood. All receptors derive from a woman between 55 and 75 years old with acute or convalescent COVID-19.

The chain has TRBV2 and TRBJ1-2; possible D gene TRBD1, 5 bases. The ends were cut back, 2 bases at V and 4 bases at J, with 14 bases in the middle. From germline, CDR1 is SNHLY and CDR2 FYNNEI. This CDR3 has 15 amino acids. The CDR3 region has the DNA TGTGCCAGCAGTGAAAGGCAGGGTGAGAGCTATGGCTACACCTTC. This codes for CASSERQGESYGYTF.

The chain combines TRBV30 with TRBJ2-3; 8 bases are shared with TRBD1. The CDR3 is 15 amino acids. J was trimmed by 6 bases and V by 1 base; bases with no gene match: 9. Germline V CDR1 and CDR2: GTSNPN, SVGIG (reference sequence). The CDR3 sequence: CAWSGQTGVRDTQYF. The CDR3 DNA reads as TGTGCCTGGAGTGGGCAGACAGGGGTAAGGGATACGCAGTATTTT.

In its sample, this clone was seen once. CDR3 amino acids: CASSLPNTEAFF. The CDR3 region has the DNA TGTGCCAGCAGTCTCCCTAACACTGAAGCTTTCTTT. The V and J genes are TRBV12-3 or TRBV12-4 and TRBJ1-1, with D unclear. The V and J ends lost 5 bases and 2 bases respectively, with 6 bases between them. CDR3 size: 12 residues.

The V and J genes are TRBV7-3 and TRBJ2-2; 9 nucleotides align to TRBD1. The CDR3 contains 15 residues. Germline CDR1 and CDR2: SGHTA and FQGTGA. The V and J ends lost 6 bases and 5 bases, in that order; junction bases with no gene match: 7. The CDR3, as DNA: TGTGCCAGCAGTCAACAGGGGGCGGGGACCGGGGAGCTGTTTTTT. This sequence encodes CASSQQGAGTGELFF. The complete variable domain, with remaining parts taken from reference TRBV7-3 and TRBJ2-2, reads GAGVSQTPSNKVTEKGKYVELRCDPISGHTALYWYRQSLGQGPEFLIYFQGTGAADDSGLPNDRFFAVRPEGSVSTLKIQRTERGDSAVYLCASSQQGAGTGELFFGEGSRLTVL.

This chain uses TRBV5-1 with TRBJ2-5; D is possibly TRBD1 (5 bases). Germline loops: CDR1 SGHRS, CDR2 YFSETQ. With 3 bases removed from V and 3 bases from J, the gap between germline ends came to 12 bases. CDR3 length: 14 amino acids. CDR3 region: CASSSGRTKETQYF. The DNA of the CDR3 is TGCGCCAGCAGCTCCGGGCGGACAAAAGAGACCCAGTACTTC.

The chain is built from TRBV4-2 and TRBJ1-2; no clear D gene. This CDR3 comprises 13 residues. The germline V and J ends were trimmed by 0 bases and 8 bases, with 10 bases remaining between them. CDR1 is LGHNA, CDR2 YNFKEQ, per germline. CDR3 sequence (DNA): TGTGCCAGCAGCCAAGAAAGAGGGTACGGCTACACCTTC. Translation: CASSQERGYGYTF.

CDR3: CASSRQVGPYNEQFF. The CDR3 DNA sequence: TGTGCCAGTAGTCGACAGGTTGGGCCCTACAATGAGCAGTTCTTC. The rearrangement joins TRBV19 to TRBJ2-1, with D possibly being TRBD1 (6 bases). V dropped 5 bases and J dropped 2 bases, with 13 bases sitting between them. This CDR3 has 15 residues. CDR1 and CDR2 (germline): LNHDA, SQIVND (reference sequence).

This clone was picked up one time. The CDR3 coding sequence is TGTGCCATCCGGGGACAGGGCGGGGAAGAGACCCAGTACTTC. The encoded protein is CAIRGQGGEETQYF. J is TRBJ2-5 and V is TRBV10-3; 9 bases agree with TRBD1. The CDR3 has 14 amino acids. With V trimmed by 8 bases and J by 3 bases, 7 bases remained unmatched. The germline V gene encodes CDR1 ENHRY and CDR2 SYGVKD.